The 26 T cell receptor beta chains given below trace back to one sample, sequenced in a study of CD8+CD57+ T cells in acquired aplastic anemia. Using genomic DNA as the template, TCR beta VDJ and CDR3 profiling was carried out. Each CDR3 protein is one row after TCRdb ran MiXCR on the reads. The repertoire holds a few hundred thousand distinct CDR3 sequences, with 45% to 65% as singletons. Patients who underwent sequencing had shown CD8+CD57+ cell expansion by flow cytometry. Sample: sorted CD4+, CD8+, or CD8+CD57+ T cells (not recorded which) from PBMCs. The receptors come from a human donor with aplastic anemia.

V gene TRBV20-1 combines with J gene TRBJ1-1; D call uncertain. Trimming took off 6 bases at V and 4 bases at J, with 12 bases between the two ends. CDR1 and CDR2 from the germline V gene are DFQATT and SNEGSKA (reference sequence). The CDR3 is 12 amino acids. CDR3 sequence: CSAQRAPTEAFF. DNA of the CDR3: TGCAGTGCCCAGCGGGCGCCCACTGAAGCTTTCTTT.

This sequence joins TRBV20-1 and TRBJ2-7, with 9 nucleotides matching TRBD1. Per germline, CDR1 DFQATT and CDR2 SNEGSKA (reference sequence). The CDR3 runs to 13 residues. With 5 bases clipped from V and 4 bases from J, the junction kept 6 bases outside the gene matches. CDR3 nucleotides: TGCAGTGCTCAGGACAGGGGTGATTACGAGCAGTACTTC. This codes for CSAQDRGDYEQYF.

The V call is TRBV9, the J call TRBJ1-5; possible D gene TRBD1, 5 bases. The CDR3 loop spans 21 amino acids. From germline, CDR1 is SGDLS and CDR2 YYNGEE. V lost 0 bases, J lost 2 bases, and 27 bases lay in between. The CDR3 reads CASSVETAESYCLVGNQPQHF. CDR3 sequence (DNA): TGTGCCAGCAGCGTAGAGACAGCCGAAAGCTATTGCCTGGTCGGCAATCAGCCCCAGCATTTT.

This chain uses TRBV12-3 or TRBV12-4 with TRBJ1-1; the D gene is possibly TRBD1 (6 bases). CDR3 length: 14 residues. Trimming shortened V by 0 bases and J by 5 bases, and 10 bases separated the two germline ends. This CDR3 reads CASSLARGGTEAFF. As DNA, the CDR3 is TGTGCCAGCAGTTTAGCGCGAGGGGGAACTGAAGCTTTCTTT.

The rearrangement uses TRBV7-9 and TRBJ2-1, with D perhaps matching TRBD1 (6 bases). The J call may be incorrect, as the DNA end agrees better with TRBJ2-7. Germline V gene data show CDR1 as SEHNR and CDR2 as FQNEAQ (reference sequence). The length of the CDR3 is 14 residues. The CDR3 region has the DNA TGTGCCAGCAGCGGACTCGTCAGGGGTTGGGAGCAGTACTTC. Its protein is CASSGLVRGWEQYF.

In DNA, the CDR3 is TGTGCCAGCAGCCTAATGGGGGGACAGGGGACCTACGAGCAGTACTTC. Translated: CASSLMGGQGTYEQYF. The chain carries TRBV5-8 and TRBJ2-7; 10 bases agree with TRBD1. This CDR3 is built from 16 residues. V dropped 4 bases and J dropped 2; count of bases not matched to a gene: 9. CDR1 SGHTS and CDR2 YDEGEE come from the germline V gene.

The chain employs TRBV20-1 and TRBJ2-7; 8 nucleotides agree with TRBD2. Germline V lookup: CDR1 DFQATT, CDR2 SNEGSKA (reference sequence). CDR3 size: 13 residues. In DNA, the CDR3 is TGCAGCGTAATAGCGGGAAAATTCTACGAGCAGTACTTC. The encoded protein is CSVIAGKFYEQYF.

With respect to this clonotype: Mismatch with germline at one junction end may stem from a read error. In nucleotides, the CDR3 is TGCAGCGTTGAACGGGGGGCTGGCACTGGAGAGCAGTGCTTC. Translation gives CSVERGAGTGEQCF. The V gene is TRBV29-1, the J gene TRBJ2-7; D is possibly TRBD2 (7 bases). Germline CDR1 and CDR2: SQVTM and ANQGSEA. The CDR3 has 14 amino acids.

This clonotype was recorded at least ten times. The chain carries TRBV19 and TRBJ1-6, with D perhaps matching TRBD1 (5 bases). Trimming shortened V by 3 bases and J by 6 bases, and 9 bases separated the two germline ends. The CDR3 covers 14 residues. From germline, CDR1 is LNHDA and CDR2 SQIVND (reference sequence). Here the CDR3 reads CASSIGQVNSPLHF. CDR3 sequence (DNA): TGTGCCAGTAGTATCGGACAAGTTAATTCACCCCTCCACTTT.

V is TRBV19 and J is TRBJ1-2; a weak D match, TRBD1 (5 bases). With 8 bases removed from V and 4 bases from J, the gap between germline ends came to 14 bases. Germline assignment: CDR1 LNHDA and CDR2 SQIVND (reference sequence). The CDR3 contains 13 residues. The CDR3, as DNA: TGTGCCAGTTCCCCGGGCAGGGCCTATGGCTACACCTTC. It encodes CASSPGRAYGYTF.

The sample holds many counts of this clonotype. The chain combines TRBV28 with TRBJ1-5; no reliable D call. Germline CDR1 and CDR2: MDHEN and SYDVKM. Trimming took 6 bases from V and 6 from J, leaving 15 bases between them. This CDR3 contains 14 residues. The CDR3 reads CASSAGQRVQPQHF. CDR3 bases: TGTGCCAGCAGCGCCGGGCAGAGAGTTCAGCCCCAGCATTTT.

This chain connects TRBV19 to TRBJ2-5; a possible D gene is TRBD2 (5 bases). The length of the CDR3 is 14 residues. The V gene lost 5 bases and the J gene lost 0 bases, with 10 bases spanning the gap. Per germline, CDR1 LNHDA and CDR2 SQIVND (reference sequence). CDR3 sequence: CASSPSGDQETQYF. The CDR3 region has the DNA TGTGCCAGTAGTCCATCCGGGGACCAAGAGACCCAGTACTTC.

There are many counts of this clonotype. J is TRBJ2-5 and V is TRBV3-1; D is perhaps TRBD1 or TRBD2 (6 bases each). CDR1 and CDR2 from the germline V gene are LGHDT and YNNKEL (reference sequence). V lost 3 bases to trimming and J lost 6 bases, with 14 bases between them. This CDR3 is 14 amino acids long. In nucleotides, the CDR3 is TGTGCCAGCAGCCACGCAGGGGAGGCGAAGACCCAGTACTTC. It translates to CASSHAGEAKTQYF.

As for this clonotype: One junction end disagrees with the germline gene, perhaps due to a read error. The chain is built from TRBV7-8 and TRBJ2-1; tentatively, D is TRBD2 (5 bases). The CDR3 sequence is 13 residues long. The V gene's germline CDR1 is SGHVS and CDR2 FQNEAQ. The CDR3 sequence is CVSSLVRGNEQFF. In DNA, the CDR3 is TGTGTCAGCAGCTTAGTCCGGGGCAATGAGCAGTTCTTC.

This clonotype was counted a few times. The rearrangement links TRBV2 to TRBJ1-1; no clear D gene. The V and J ends lost 3 bases and 3 bases respectively, with 5 bases between them. The germline CDR1 and CDR2 sequences are SNHLY and FYNNEI. The CDR3 totals 12 residues. The CDR3 here is CASSDPHTEAFF. For the CDR3, the DNA is TGTGCCAGCAGTGATCCCCACACTGAAGCTTTCTTT. The full variable domain, completed using reference TRBV2 and TRBJ1-1, is EPEVTQTPSHQVTQMGQEVILRCVPISNHLYFYWYRQILGQKVEFLVSFYNNEISEKSEIFDDQFSVERPDGSNFTLKIRSTKLEDSAMYFCASSDPHTEAFFGQGTRLTVV.

This chain connects TRBV9 to TRBJ2-2; D is unresolved. Germline V lookup: CDR1 SGDLS, CDR2 YYNGEE. The germline V and J ends were trimmed by 6 bases and 4 bases, with 13 bases remaining between them. This CDR3 contains 14 residues. CDR3 sequence (DNA): TGTGCCAGCAACCCTTTCACGTCCACCGGGGAGCTGTTTTTT. Encoded protein: CASNPFTSTGELFF. Variable domain in full (rest from reference TRBV9 and TRBJ2-2): DSGVTQTPKHLITATGQRVTLRCSPRSGDLSVYWYQQSLDQGLQFLIQYYNGEERAKGNILERFSAQQFPDLHSELNLSSLELGDSALYFCASNPFTSTGELFFGEGSRLTVL.

The gene calls are TRBV19 and TRBJ1-5; 12 bases fit TRBD1. The germline gives CDR1 LNHDA, CDR2 SQIVND (reference sequence). V gave up 7 bases and J gave up 2 bases; unmatched junction bases: 3. The CDR3 covers 15 residues. CDR3 loop: CASMGQGAGNQPQHF. In nucleotides, the CDR3 is TGTGCCAGTATGGGACAGGGGGCAGGCAATCAGCCCCAGCATTTT.

This clonotype was counted at least ten times. V usage is TRBV5-8 and J usage is TRBJ1-6; TRBD1 matches at 8 bases. Germline V CDR1 and CDR2: SGHTS, YDEGEE. The CDR3 has 16 residues. J was trimmed by 3 bases and V by 6 bases; bases with no gene match: 8. As DNA, the CDR3 is TGTGCCAGCACTTATCAGGGGGCCGTCTATAATTCACCCCTCCACTTT. Protein product: CASTYQGAVYNSPLHF. The full variable domain, in which reference TRBV5-8 and TRBJ1-6 provide the parts outside the CDR3, is EAGVTQSPTHLIKTRGQQATLRCSPISGHTSVYWYQQALGLGLQFLLWYDEGEERNRGNFPPRFSGRQFPNYSSELNVNALELEDSALYLCASTYQGAVYNSPLHFGNGTRLTVT.

This chain's CDR3 is CASSESSVYEQYF. For the CDR3, the DNA is TGCGCCAGCAGTGAGAGTAGCGTATACGAGCAGTACTTC. The chain recombines TRBV10-1 with TRBJ2-7; D may be TRBD2 (5 bases). Germline V lookup: CDR1 WNHNN, CDR2 SYGVQD (reference sequence). Trimming cost V 2 bases and J 4 bases, with 9 bases left between them. The CDR3 extends over 13 amino acids.

This clonotype was observed a handful of times. Relative to the germline gene, one junction end is altered; a read error may explain this. This chain uses TRBV5-1 with TRBJ2-6; 11 bases are a match to TRBD2. CDR3 size: 21 residues. CDR1 and CDR2 from the germline V gene are SGHRS and YFSETQ. CDR3 residues: CASSLGSLAGGGISGANVLTF. The CDR3 nucleotides are TGTGCCAGCAGCTTAGGGTCTCTAGCGGGAGGAGGGATCTCTGGGGCCAACGTCCTGACTTTC.

This clonotype was seen a handful of times. This rearrangement joins TRBV20-1 to TRBJ1-2; D gene uncertain. This CDR3 is built from 12 residues. The germline V gene encodes CDR1 DFQATT and CDR2 SNEGSKA (reference sequence). V was clipped by 6 bases and J by 4 bases, with 12 bases between them. CDR3 DNA: TGCAGTGCACTTCTCGAACTCTATGGCTACACCTTC. It codes for CSALLELYGYTF.

The chain is built from TRBV11-2 and TRBJ2-6; no firm D call. The germline gives CDR1 SGHAT, CDR2 FQNNGV. The CDR3 length is 12 residues. The germline V and J ends were trimmed by 7 bases and 4 bases, with 5 bases remaining between them. The CDR3, as DNA: TGTGCCAGCATGGGCGGGGCCAACGTCCTGACTTTC. This gives the protein CASMGGANVLTF.

The chain carries TRBV29-1 and TRBJ2-7, with 11 bases lining up with TRBD2. The germline V gene has CDR1 SQVTM and CDR2 ANQGSEA. CDR3 size: 17 residues. The J segment lost 0 bases and the V segment lost 4 bases, leaving 11 bases of the junction unmatched. In DNA, the CDR3 is TGCAGCGTTGGACTAGCGGGATGGGGCGACGGCTCCTACGAGCAGTACTTC. As protein: CSVGLAGWGDGSYEQYF.

The V gene is TRBV2, the J gene TRBJ1-5; no reliable D call. There are 12 residues in the CDR3. The germline V gene encodes CDR1 SNHLY and CDR2 FYNNEI. The V end was cut by 3 bases, the J end by 6 bases, with 6 bases between. This chain's CDR3 is CASSDATQPQHF. CDR3 in DNA: TGTGCCAGCAGTGATGCCACTCAGCCCCAGCATTTT.

This clonotype was detected only a few times. The J gene is TRBJ2-3, the V gene TRBV2; the D is unclear. Germline values: CDR1 SNHLY, CDR2 FYNNEI. The CDR3 is made up of 13 amino acids. Trimming shortened V by 4 bases and J by 6 bases, and 11 bases separated the two germline ends. In DNA form, the CDR3 reads TGTGCCAGCAGTGCTTTCTTGTCTGATACGCAGTATTTT. Its protein product is CASSAFLSDTQYF.

There are many counts of this clonotype. J is TRBJ2-7 and V is TRBV10-3, with D perhaps matching TRBD2 (7 bases). Between the trimmed V and J ends, which lost 6 bases and 2 bases, there was a span of 17 bases. The germline CDR1 and CDR2 sequences are ENHRY and SYGVKD. There are 15 residues in the CDR3. CDR3 DNA sequence: TGTGCCATCAGCCTCGGGGAGGGGGGTACCTACGAGCAGTACTTC. Translation: CAISLGEGGTYEQYF.